This T cell receptor (beta chain) was recovered during a study of cytomegalovirus exposure and HLA in healthy donors (TCRdb year 2017). Study-wide context: According to an earlier analysis of a few hundred of the donors, 200 million or so T cells yielded 95 million to 140 million unique TCR beta sequences and 276 Gb of sequence data. The study aimed to test whether cataloging public T cell receptors could reveal signatures of past pathogen exposure. Among the approximately 430 genotyped donors, 81% belonged to the genetic ancestry cluster associated with self-reported Caucasian donors. In a later genetic analysis, genome-wide SNP genotypes for about 65% of the 666 donors were used, and that subset was treated as a discovery cohort. Along with the roughly 700-subject first cohort, a separate validation cohort of around 110 different subjects was used. High-throughput TCR immunosequencing, statistical association of individual TCRs with disease status, and machine learning were combined to predict cytomegalovirus infection status. On average, roughly 240,000 unique TCR beta nucleotide sequences were sequenced per donor among some 430 genotyped donors of the cohort, with about 17% of those sequences being non-productive. HLA typing covered class I and class II loci at four-digit resolution. Because of strong linkage in the cohort, roughly five DR-DQ haplotypes were treated as single units for association and clustering. An early release covering around 630 HLA-typed donors comprised approximately 290 gigabases of sequencing data and tens of millions of unique TCR sequences. All discovery cohort repertoires had been generated on a single sequencing platform. An earlier analysis of several hundred of the donors applied high-throughput TCR beta sequencing to assess whether each TCR beta V gene segment acted as functional or pseudogenic. The later analysis used no new phenotypic data to find candidate immune exposures, relying instead on TCR beta sequences and their occurrence across donors. Typing coverage varied by locus: about 629-640 donors for A, B, C, DRB1 and DQB1; approximately 500 for DQA1; 606 for DPA1; roughly 450 for DPB1. In a later analysis, previously published TCR beta repertoires from 600 to 850 donors were re-analyzed and high-resolution HLA genotyping was added so that TCR occurrence patterns could be studied. Donor age, sex, ethnicity and CMV serostatus were collected together with the repertoire data. The T cell repertoires of 700 or so subjects were profiled by immunosequencing and related to cytomegalovirus serostatus.

Study-wide findings and limitations: In a later analysis, HLA-associated TCR beta chains were found to be more clonally expanded and to have lower generation probabilities than equally common non-associated chains. A later analysis reported that several top co-occurrence clusters appeared linked to parvovirus B19, influenza, CMV and Epstein-Barr virus. At a false discovery rate of 0.05, a later analysis linked around 15,000 TCR beta sequences to specific HLA alleles. In a later analysis, most CMV-associated TCR beta chains were found to appear HLA-restricted, with HLA associations seemingly driven largely by CMV exposure. Most TCR sequences were observed very rarely across donors, whereas some public TCRs were present in many individuals. In the study, 164 TCR beta chains were listed as associated with cytomegalovirus. V-gene and J-gene trimming of TCR beta chains was associated with a missense DCLRE1C variant in a later genetic analysis, and the association was replicated in an independent cohort. In vitro tests confirmed that three of the cytomegalovirus-associated TCR beta chains recognize cytomegalovirus antigens. A cluster of highly shared sequence variants was judged likely to represent a technical artifact of the sequencing pipeline. Strong co-occurrence of HLA alleles, especially DR and DQ, made assigning TCR associations to individual alleles difficult. A later analysis found that TCR association rates varied across HLA loci, with DRB1 alleles showing the most associated TCRs and HLA-C alleles the fewest. In this cohort, only TCR beta chains were sequenced, and detectable features were limited by the absence of alpha or paired-chain data. HLA typing was unavailable for some donors at each locus, so association tests used only the typed subset. Because counts were too low, about 18 rarely observed V segments, including chromosome 9 orphons, were excluded from the earlier analysis of roughly 580 of the donors. Linkage disequilibrium might explain the correlated functional status among segregating V segments, but an unknown experimental factor could not be ruled out. A further reported finding was that TCR beta sequences accurately predicted the HLA-A and HLA-B alleles for most subjects in the first cohort. Roughly uniform sequencing depth across donors was assumed in presence/absence analyses, although this assumption may not hold. Broadly in line with IMGT annotations, most TCR beta V segments showed up in productive rearrangements about 90% or about 30% of the time in an earlier analysis of around 550 of the donors. In both the original and validation cohorts, the classifier was reported to diagnose cytomegalovirus status with high specificity and sensitivity. According to the authors, the approach could potentially be generalized to other disease states and immunological phenotypes. In a later genetic analysis, fewer N-insertions in productive TCRs were reported among donors in an Asian-associated ancestry cluster than the roughly 700-donor mean. CMV serostatus was the only immune exposure information available for the cohort.

The library was prepared using the immunoSEQ multiplex PCR assay. A mixture of 60 forward primers for TCR Vbeta segments and 13 reverse primers for TCR Jbeta segments was used in the multiplex PCR. Amplification of the CDR3 region of rearranged TCR beta genes was performed with a multiplex PCR assay on genomic DNA. The amplified TCR beta libraries were sequenced on the Illumina HiSeq System as 87-base-pair reads. The authors' pipeline ran thus. Across the roughly 670 repertoires, a later analysis counted 80 million or so unique TCR beta chains, some 11 million of which were shared by at least two donors. A nearest-neighbor algorithm error-corrected the raw reads and collapsed the reads into unique sequences, merging closely related sequences to remove PCR and sequencing errors. To assign V, D and J gene segments, CDR3 sequences were aligned to IMGT reference sequences. Each retained sequence needed at least a six-nucleotide match to both a V gene segment and a J gene segment. Rearrangements were classified as productive when the CDR3 lacked stop codons and remained in frame with V and J, and all other rearrangements were classified as non-productive. Following IMGT convention, CDR3 was defined as the stretch from the second conserved V-encoded cysteine up to the conserved J-encoded phenylalanine. In an earlier analysis of some 550 of the donors, sequences lacking an unambiguous match to a single V gene segment were excluded. In an earlier analysis of approximately 590 of the donors, a V segment was called functional when productive rearrangements were above 56.7%, and segregating when the standard deviation between donors exceeded 5%. A statistical classification framework was developed to diagnose cytomegalovirus status using the catalog of TCR beta chain sequences. In a later analysis, TCR nucleotide sequences were compared against IMGT/GENE-DB human TR gene sequences so that V and J genes could be assigned. Using the TCRdist pipeline, a later analysis assigned CDR3 sequences along with most-parsimonious VDJ recombination scenarios. A later analysis defined each TCR beta chain by its CDR3 amino acid sequence plus V-gene family, and excluded reads lacking a unique V-gene family. In a later analysis, nearly 600 highly shared, low-generation-probability nucleotide sequences were removed to address suspected cross-contamination and a sequencing artifact. For each public chain, a later analysis derived a clonal expansion index from normalized ranks of inferred template counts within each repertoire. A later analysis computed generation probabilities with a VDJ recombination model fitted to out-of-frame rearrangements, and checked the results against IGoR. Hypergeometric tests were used in a later analysis to score TCR-TCR, TCR-HLA and TCR-CMV co-occurrence, with a repertoire-size bias correction applied to the TCR pairs. False discovery rates were estimated in a later analysis by permuting HLA or CMV assignments 20 times. A later analysis grouped co-occurring TCRs with DBSCAN, adding TCRdist sequence similarity when clustering within HLA-allele-positive subsets. Co-occurrence clustering excluded repertoires with fewer than 30,000 or more than 120,000 public chains, plus five with anomalous nucleotide sharing. TCRdb re-hosts the immuneACCESS table, in-frame sequences only. Its copies lack some clones; in the studies checked, an unresolved V gene accounts for under half of them, and the cause for the rest is not known. Clone size and V and J calls were adopted from that table, with D and trimming inferred from the DNA. The sample table records some 160,000 clones; about 72% of these occur just once. The top ten constitute roughly 4% of the sample.

The cohort was made up of 500 to 800 healthy bone marrow donors. At the time of sampling, all cohort members were nominally healthy, though unrecorded immune exposures were likely present. The donor was CMV seronegative and was included in the group of hundreds of seronegative cohort members. A peripheral blood sample was collected from each donor, and TCR beta sequencing was performed on peripheral blood mononuclear cells. The Qiagen DNeasy Blood Extraction Kit was used to extract genomic DNA from the blood cell samples. A few counts support this clone. Its recognized antigen is unknown. There are no base qualities to consult, and no much larger clone falls within one base. The clonotype was recovered from a man aged 60 to 69 in good health and CMV-seronegative. Sequencing input: PBMCs.

The CDR3 has the sequence CASSRRTGANTGELFF. DNA sequence: TGTGCCAGCAGTCGACGGACAGGCGCGAACACCGGGGAGCTGTTTTTT. The chain is encoded by TRBV5-6 joined to TRBJ2-2, and TRBD1 matches 7 of the central bases. The CDR3, cysteine through phenylalanine, is 16 amino acids long. Of all the DNA, just the CDR3 is kept, 48 bases in frame from base 1. Clipping removes 5 bases from V and 0 bases from J, with 7 as the unmatched junction base count. As encoded in the germline V gene, CDR1 is SGHDT while CDR2 is YYEEEE. The variable domain in full, with residues beyond the CDR3 obtained from the reference TRBV5-6 and TRBJ2-2 genes, is DAGVTQSPTHLIKTRGQQVTLRCSPKSGHDTVSWYQQALGQGPQFIFQYYEEEERQRGNFPDRFSGHQFPNYSSELNVNALLLGDSALYLCASSRRTGANTGELFFGEGSRLTVL.